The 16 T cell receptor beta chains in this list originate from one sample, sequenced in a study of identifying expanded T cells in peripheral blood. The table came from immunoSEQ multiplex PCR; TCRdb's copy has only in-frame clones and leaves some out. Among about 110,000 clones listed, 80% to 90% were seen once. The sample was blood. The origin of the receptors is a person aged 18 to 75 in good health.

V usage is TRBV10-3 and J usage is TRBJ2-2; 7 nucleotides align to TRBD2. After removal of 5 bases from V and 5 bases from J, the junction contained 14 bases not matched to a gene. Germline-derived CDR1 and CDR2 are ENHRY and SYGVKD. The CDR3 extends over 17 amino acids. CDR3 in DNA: TGTGCCATCAGTTCATATTTGGGAGGGATGCGGACCGGGGAGCTGTTTTTT. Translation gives CAISSYLGGMRTGELFF.

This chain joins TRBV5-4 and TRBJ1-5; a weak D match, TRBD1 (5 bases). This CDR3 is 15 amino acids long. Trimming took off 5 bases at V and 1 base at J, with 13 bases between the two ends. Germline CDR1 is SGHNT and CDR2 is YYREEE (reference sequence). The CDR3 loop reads CASSEGPLSNQPQHF. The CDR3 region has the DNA TGTGCCAGCAGTGAGGGGCCTTTAAGCAATCAGCCCCAGCATTTT.

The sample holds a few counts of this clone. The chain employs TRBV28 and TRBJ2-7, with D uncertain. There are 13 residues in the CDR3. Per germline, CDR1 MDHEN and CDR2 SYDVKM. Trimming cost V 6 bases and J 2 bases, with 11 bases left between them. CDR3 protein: CASSRDATYEQYF. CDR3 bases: TGTGCCAGCAGCCGAGACGCTACCTACGAGCAGTACTTC.

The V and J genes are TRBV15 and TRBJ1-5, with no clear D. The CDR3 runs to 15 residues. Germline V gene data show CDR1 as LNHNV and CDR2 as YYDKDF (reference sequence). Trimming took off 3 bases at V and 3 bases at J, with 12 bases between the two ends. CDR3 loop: CATSRGRHNNQPQHF. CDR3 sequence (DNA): TGTGCCACCAGCAGGGGAAGACATAACAATCAGCCCCAGCATTTT.

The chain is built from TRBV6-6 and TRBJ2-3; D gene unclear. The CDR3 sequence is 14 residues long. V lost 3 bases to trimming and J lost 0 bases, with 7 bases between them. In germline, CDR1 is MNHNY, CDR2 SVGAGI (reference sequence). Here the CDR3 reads CASSYVSSTDTQYF. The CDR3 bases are TGTGCCAGCAGTTATGTGAGTAGCACAGATACGCAGTATTTT.

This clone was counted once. CDR3 in DNA: TGTGCCAGCAGTCTCTACAGGGACTACACTGAAGCTTTCTTT. Amino acids: CASSLYRDYTEAFF. This chain connects TRBV28 to TRBJ1-1; perhaps TRBD1 as D (6 bases). The CDR3 contains 14 residues. V was pared by 5 bases and J by 3 bases, with 13 bases between. Germline V CDR1 and CDR2: MDHEN, SYDVKM.

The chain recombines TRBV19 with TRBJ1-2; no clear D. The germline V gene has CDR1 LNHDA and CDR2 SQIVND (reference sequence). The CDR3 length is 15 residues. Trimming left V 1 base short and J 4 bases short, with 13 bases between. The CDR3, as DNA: TGTGCCAGTAGTATAGCTCGAGGGAATCGCTATGGCTACACCTTC. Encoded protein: CASSIARGNRYGYTF.

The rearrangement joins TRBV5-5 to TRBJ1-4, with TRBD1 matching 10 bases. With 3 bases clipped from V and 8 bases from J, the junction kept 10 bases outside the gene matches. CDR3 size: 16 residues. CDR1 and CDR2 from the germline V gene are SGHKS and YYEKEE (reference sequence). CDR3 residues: CASSSDRGVRGEKLFF. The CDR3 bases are TGTGCCAGCAGCTCGGACAGGGGGGTGCGTGGAGAAAAACTGTTTTTT.

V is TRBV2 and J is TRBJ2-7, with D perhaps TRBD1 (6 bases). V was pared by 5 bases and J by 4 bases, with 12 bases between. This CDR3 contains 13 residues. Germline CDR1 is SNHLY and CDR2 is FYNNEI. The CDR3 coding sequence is TGTGCCAGCAGTTTCGACAGGACTTACGAGCAGTACTTC. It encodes CASSFDRTYEQYF.

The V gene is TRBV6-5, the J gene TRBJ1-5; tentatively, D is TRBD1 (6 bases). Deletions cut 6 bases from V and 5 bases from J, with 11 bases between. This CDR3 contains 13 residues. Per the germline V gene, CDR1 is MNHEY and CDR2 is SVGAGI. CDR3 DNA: TGTGCCAGCAGCTCTTCAGGGGATCAGCCCCAGCATTTT. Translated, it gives CASSSSGDQPQHF.

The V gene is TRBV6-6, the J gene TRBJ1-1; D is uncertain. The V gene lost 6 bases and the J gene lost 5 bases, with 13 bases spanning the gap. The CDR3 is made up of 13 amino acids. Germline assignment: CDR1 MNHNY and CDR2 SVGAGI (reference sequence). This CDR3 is CASRNPTGTEAFF. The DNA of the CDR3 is TGTGCCAGCAGGAATCCCACTGGGACTGAAGCTTTCTTT.

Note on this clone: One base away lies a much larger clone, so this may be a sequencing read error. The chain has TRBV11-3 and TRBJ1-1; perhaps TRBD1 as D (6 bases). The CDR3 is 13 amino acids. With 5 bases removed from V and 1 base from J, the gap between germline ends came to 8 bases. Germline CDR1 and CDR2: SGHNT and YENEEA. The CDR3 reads CASSTTGNTEAFF. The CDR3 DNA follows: TGTGCCAGCAGCACGACAGGGAACACTGAAGCTTTCTTT. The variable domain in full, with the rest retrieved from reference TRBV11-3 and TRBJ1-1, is EAGVVQSPRYKIIEKKQPVAFWCNPISGHNTLYWYLQNLGQGPELLIRYENEEAVDDSQLPKDRFSAERLKGVDSTLKIQPAELGDSAVYLCASSTTGNTEAFFGQGTRLTVV.

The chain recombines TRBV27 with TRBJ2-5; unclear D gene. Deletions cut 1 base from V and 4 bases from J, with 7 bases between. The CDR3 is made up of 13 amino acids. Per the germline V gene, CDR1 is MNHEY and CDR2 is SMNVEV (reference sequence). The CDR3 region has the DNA TGTGCCAGCAGTTTATTTCCCGCAGAGACCCAGTACTTC. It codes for CASSLFPAETQYF.

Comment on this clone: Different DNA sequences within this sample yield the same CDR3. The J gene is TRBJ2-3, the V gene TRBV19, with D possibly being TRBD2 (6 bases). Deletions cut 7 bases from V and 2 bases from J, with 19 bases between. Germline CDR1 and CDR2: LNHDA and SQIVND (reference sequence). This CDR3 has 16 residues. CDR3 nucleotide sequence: TGTGCCAGTAACAATCCTACGGCGGGAAACACAGATACGCAGTATTTT. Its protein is CASNNPTAGNTDTQYF.

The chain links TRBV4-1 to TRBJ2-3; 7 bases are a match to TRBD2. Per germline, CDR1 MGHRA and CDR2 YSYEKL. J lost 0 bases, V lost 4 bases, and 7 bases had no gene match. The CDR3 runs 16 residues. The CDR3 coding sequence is TGCGCCAGCAGCCCCTTTGCGCGGGGGAGCACAGATACGCAGTATTTT. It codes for CASSPFARGSTDTQYF.

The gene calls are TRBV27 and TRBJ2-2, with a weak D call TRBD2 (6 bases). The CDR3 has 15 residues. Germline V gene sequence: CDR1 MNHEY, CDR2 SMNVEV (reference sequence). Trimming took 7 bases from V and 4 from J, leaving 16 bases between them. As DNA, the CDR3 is TGTGCCAGCACCCCCAGCTGGGGAGGCACCGGGGAGCTGTTTTTT. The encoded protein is CASTPSWGGTGELFF.